This TCR beta chain was found in a study of CD8 T cells in ankylosing spondylitis. Concerning this clonotype itself: The antigen is undetermined.

J lost 1 base, V lost 3 bases, and 12 bases had no gene match. Germline-derived CDR1 and CDR2 are SGHDT and YYEEEE. CDR3 size: 17 residues. Overall study findings and caveats: Made up of fewer than 10 highly homologous variants, a TCR beta motif appeared characteristic of ankylosing spondylitis blood. Disease-linked clones proved CD8+ and comparatively uncommon in peripheral blood. Reportedly, disease-linked clones are significantly enriched in ankylosing spondylitis patients' matched synovial fluid.

Making use of molecular barcodes, quantitative 5'-RACE generated TCR beta libraries. TCRdb recomputed calls from the 5' RACE reads with MiXCR, one row per CDR3 protein. The top ten clones hold approximately 1% of a sample with around 430,000 distinct CDR3 sequences, 17% of them seen once. Material: blood, either unsorted or a sorted T cell fraction (not recorded which). This TCR came from a male donor with ankylosing spondylitis. The chain carries TRBV5-6 and TRBJ1-1; TRBD1 aligns across 7 bases. CDR3 sequence reads: CASSSVGDRVWNTEAFF. The CDR3 DNA sequence: TGTGCCAGCAGCTCGGTCGGTGACAGGGTTTGGAACACTGAAGCTTTCTTT.